The 26 T cell receptor beta chains reported below all come from one sample, sequenced in a study of cytomegalovirus exposure and HLA in healthy donors. The PCR made use of 60 Vbeta and 13 Jbeta primers. Some clones are missing from TCRdb's copy, which holds only in-frame ones; the method was immunoSEQ multiplex PCR. This table holds over 100,000 clones, roughly 60% found once. Sequenced material: PBMCs. Receptors were obtained from a man aged 35-49 years in good health and CMV-seropositive.

The J gene is TRBJ1-4, the V gene TRBV2, with D perhaps matching TRBD1 (5 bases). CDR3 length: 14 amino acids. Germline lookup yields CDR1 SNHLY and CDR2 FYNNEI. With 6 bases removed from V and 1 base from J, the gap between germline ends came to 9 bases. CDR3 sequence reads: CASRNRLTNEKLFF. CDR3 sequence (DNA): TGTGCCAGCAGGAACAGGCTAACTAATGAAAAACTGTTTTTT.

This clone turned up a few times. The chain employs TRBV6-6 and TRBJ1-5; 8 positions agree with TRBD1. CDR3 length: 14 residues. V lost 2 bases to trimming and J lost 5 bases; unmatched junction nucleotides: 2. Germline-derived CDR1 and CDR2 are MNHNY and SVGAGI (reference sequence). The CDR3 here is CASSYQTGDQPQHF. The DNA of the CDR3 is TGTGCCAGCAGTTACCAGACAGGGGATCAGCCCCAGCATTTT.

The rearrangement joins TRBV5-8 to TRBJ2-7, with 10 bases identical to TRBD1. J gave up 7 bases and V 4 bases, and 5 bases lay outside the gene matches. Germline-derived CDR1 and CDR2 are SGHTS and YDEGEE. CDR3 size: 13 residues. CDR3 residues: CASSKDRGDEQYF. In nucleotides, the CDR3 is TGTGCCAGCAGCAAGGACAGGGGGGATGAGCAGTACTTC.

V and J are TRBV7-6 and TRBJ2-3; 14 positions agree with TRBD2. The CDR3 is made up of 16 amino acids. Germline assignment: CDR1 SGHVS and CDR2 FNYEAQ. V lost 5 bases and J lost 5; bases outside the gene matches: 6. DNA of the CDR3: TGTGCCAGCAGCCCCGGACTAGCGGGAGGTATAGATACGCAGTATTTT. Its translation: CASSPGLAGGIDTQYF. The variable domain in full, with the rest retrieved from reference TRBV7-6 and TRBJ2-3, is GAGVSQSPRYKVTKRGQDVALRCDPISGHVSLYWYRQALGQGPEFLTYFNYEAQQDKSGLPNDRFSAERPEGSISTLTIQRTEQRDSAMYRCASSPGLAGGIDTQYFGPGTRLTVL.

The chain uses TRBV7-6 and TRBJ2-7; no reliable D call. CDR3 length: 14 residues. The V gene's germline CDR1 is SGHVS and CDR2 FNYEAQ. Trimming pared 1 base from V and 0 bases from J, leaving 7 bases between. Here the CDR3 reads CASSLGLISYEQYF. The CDR3 DNA sequence: TGTGCCAGCAGCTTAGGGCTCATCTCCTACGAGCAGTACTTC.

The CDR3 is CASSYLDRVGEQYF. In DNA form, the CDR3 reads TGTGCCAGCAGTTACCTGGACAGGGTGGGGGAGCAGTACTTC. The chain links TRBV6-5 to TRBJ2-7, with TRBD1 matching 8 bases. From germline, CDR1 is MNHEY and CDR2 SVGAGI. V shed 2 bases, J shed 7 bases, and the junction held 7 bases outside the gene matches. The CDR3 has 14 residues.

This chain connects TRBV2 to TRBJ2-5; 8 nucleotides match TRBD2. V lost 8 bases, J lost 5 bases, and 4 bases stayed unmatched. Per germline, CDR1 SNHLY and CDR2 FYNNEI. The CDR3 length is 12 residues. CDR3 nucleotides: TGTGCCAGCCTGCCGGGGGGGGAGACCCAGTACTTC. Translated: CASLPGGETQYF.

This chain connects TRBV6-1 to TRBJ2-1; TRBD2 agrees at 8 bases. The CDR3 length is 15 residues. With 8 bases clipped from V and 8 bases from J, the junction kept 14 bases outside the gene matches. Germline V gene sequence: CDR1 MNHNS, CDR2 SASEGT. In DNA form, the CDR3 reads TGTGCCAGCGTATTGCGAGCGGGAGTTTTCGATGAGCAGTTCTTC. Residues: CASVLRAGVFDEQFF.

The chain has TRBV13 and TRBJ1-2; D is ambiguous. Germline-derived CDR1 and CDR2 are PRHDT and FYEKMQ (reference sequence). V lost 5 bases to trimming and J lost 7 bases, with 14 bases between them. This CDR3 region has 13 residues. DNA of the CDR3: TGTGCCAGCAGCCCCCGAGTGGGGAGTGGCTACACCTTC. Translating gives CASSPRVGSGYTF.

The chain's CDR3 is CATSRDFPAANYGYTF. The CDR3 DNA reads TGTGCCACCAGCAGAGATTTCCCCGCAGCTAACTATGGCTACACCTTC. J is TRBJ1-2 and V is TRBV15; D call uncertain. Germline assignment: CDR1 LNHNV and CDR2 YYDKDF (reference sequence). The V end lost 0 bases, the J end lost 0 bases, and 11 bases lay between the germline ends. The CDR3 loop spans 16 amino acids.

This clone has just a few counts. V gene TRBV6-5 combines with J gene TRBJ1-1; D not certain. Germline V lookup: CDR1 MNHEY, CDR2 SVGAGI. Trimming took off 6 bases at V and 1 base at J, with 9 bases between the two ends. The CDR3 length is 13 residues. CDR3 nucleotide sequence: TGTGCCAGCAGCCGGAGGGAGAACACTGAAGCTTTCTTT. It yields the protein CASSRRENTEAFF.

The V and J genes are TRBV10-3 and TRBJ2-2, with D tentatively TRBD1 (5 bases). The CDR3 totals 12 residues. Germline assignment: CDR1 ENHRY and CDR2 SYGVKD. The CDR3 sequence is CATAQGTGELFF. Here the CDR3 DNA reads TGTGCTACCGCCCAGGGCACCGGGGAGCTGTTTTTT.

The V and J genes are TRBV7-9 and TRBJ1-2; no reliable D call. This CDR3 is 12 amino acids long. Deletions cut 1 base from V and 6 bases from J, with 6 bases between. CDR1 is SEHNR and CDR2 is FQNEAQ in the germline V gene (reference sequence). DNA of the CDR3: TGTGCCAGCAGCTTAGGGAGCAATGGCTACACCTTC. This encodes CASSLGSNGYTF.

Only a few counts were recorded for this clone. This chain joins TRBV11-1 and TRBJ1-1; unclear D gene. The CDR3 is 13 amino acids. Trimming stripped 5 bases from V and 10 bases from J, with 17 bases between. Germline CDR1 and CDR2: SGHAT and FQDESV (reference sequence). The CDR3 spells CASSRRGFRGAFF. The CDR3 DNA is TGTGCCAGCAGCCGCCGGGGATTTCGTGGAGCTTTCTTT.

The V and J genes are TRBV30 and TRBJ2-2; tentative D call: TRBD2 (6 bases). The CDR3 has 13 residues. V lost 3 bases, J lost 5 bases, and 10 bases lay in between. CDR1 and CDR2 (germline): GTSNPN, SVGIG (reference sequence). The CDR3 DNA reads as TGTGCCTGGAGATACGGGGGAACCGGGGAGCTGTTTTTT. This codes for CAWRYGGTGELFF.

Only a few counts were recorded for this clone. V is TRBV25-1 and J is TRBJ1-1; D not resolved. The germline V and J ends were trimmed by 3 bases and 8 bases, with 16 bases remaining between them. Germline CDR1 is MGHDK and CDR2 is SYGVNS. CDR3 length equals 14 residues. The CDR3: CASSDPAQEAEAFF. The DNA for the CDR3 is TGTGCCAGCAGTGATCCCGCCCAGGAGGCAGAAGCTTTCTTT.

Here the CDR3 reads CASSHGQPYGYTF. CDR3 coding DNA: TGTGCCAGCAGCCACGGACAGCCCTATGGCTACACCTTC. This chain uses TRBV5-6 with TRBJ1-2; D is perhaps TRBD1 (6 bases). The V gene's germline CDR1 is SGHDT and CDR2 YYEEEE. This CDR3 has 13 amino acids. The germline V and J ends were trimmed by 4 bases and 4 bases, with 11 bases remaining between them.

The chain is built from TRBV5-1 and TRBJ2-7, with D tentatively TRBD2 (5 bases). Trimming pared 6 bases from V and 0 bases from J, leaving 25 bases between. This CDR3 has 18 residues. Germline values: CDR1 SGHRS, CDR2 YFSETQ. CDR3 protein: CASTAQAPGLHNSYEQYF. In nucleotides, the CDR3 is TGCGCCAGCACCGCGCAAGCTCCCGGACTCCACAACTCCTACGAGCAGTACTTC.

The chain couples TRBV7-9 to TRBJ2-1; 9 bases fit TRBD2. In germline, CDR1 is SEHNR, CDR2 FQNEAQ (reference sequence). The CDR3 has 15 amino acids. J lost 4 bases, V lost 5 bases, and 6 bases had no gene match. The CDR3 reads CASSLRLAEYNEQFF. For the CDR3, the DNA is TGTGCCAGCAGCCTCAGACTAGCGGAGTACAATGAGCAGTTCTTC.

The chain is built from TRBV27 and TRBJ2-3, with TRBD2 matching 10 bases. V trimming: 7 bases; J trimming: 5 bases; junction bases outside the gene matches: 6. Germline CDR1 reads MNHEY; CDR2 reads SMNVEV (reference sequence). This CDR3 spans 14 amino acids. DNA of the CDR3: TGTGCCAGCACGAGCGGGAGGGCCGGAGATACGCAGTATTTT. Its translation is CASTSGRAGDTQYF.

V usage is TRBV6-1 and J usage is TRBJ1-5; tentatively, D is TRBD1 (5 bases). The germline V gene encodes CDR1 MNHNS and CDR2 SASEGT. This CDR3 region has 17 residues. V was cut by 4 bases and J by 0 bases, with 16 bases left in between. CDR3 residues: CASSGQSQVNSNQPQHF. The DNA for the CDR3 is TGTGCCAGCAGTGGACAGAGTCAAGTTAATAGCAATCAGCCCCAGCATTTT.

V gene TRBV19 combines with J gene TRBJ1-3; maybe TRBD1 (5 bases). V lost 8 bases and J 3 bases, leaving 17 bases between the germline ends. Germline V gene lookup returns CDR1 LNHDA and CDR2 SQIVND (reference sequence). This CDR3 is 15 amino acids long. CDR3 DNA sequence: TGTGCCAGTCACCGGGACTCCGGGGGTGGAAACACCATATATTTT. It is translated as CASHRDSGGGNTIYF.

The V gene is TRBV27, the J gene TRBJ1-5; the D gene is possibly TRBD1 (6 bases). Trimming removed 5 bases at V and 3 bases at J, with 14 bases between. The length of the CDR3 is 15 residues. Germline values: CDR1 MNHEY, CDR2 SMNVEV (reference sequence). The CDR3 DNA follows: TGTGCCAGCAGTAGAACAGGGCTCCACAATCAGCCCCAGCATTTT. It codes for CASSRTGLHNQPQHF.

This chain connects TRBV2 to TRBJ2-1; D might be TRBD2 (6 bases). Trimming took 7 bases from V and 7 from J, leaving 17 bases between them. The germline CDR1 and CDR2 sequences are SNHLY and FYNNEI. There are 14 residues in the CDR3. The CDR3 DNA follows: TGTGCCAGCAAACTTCCTAGCGTTATAAATGAGCAGTTCTTC. Amino acids: CASKLPSVINEQFF.

In nucleotides, the CDR3 is TGTGCCAGCACCGTGGGCCTATTCTATGGCTACACCTTC. This gives the protein CASTVGLFYGYTF. The V and J genes are TRBV28 and TRBJ1-2; no reliable D call. Per the germline V gene, CDR1 is MDHEN and CDR2 is SYDVKM. The CDR3 runs to 13 residues. The V end was cut by 7 bases, the J end by 4 bases, with 13 bases between.

This clone has just a few counts. J is TRBJ2-5 and V is TRBV2, with 9 bases aligning to TRBD1. The germline gives CDR1 SNHLY, CDR2 FYNNEI. CDR3 length: 14 amino acids. Unmatched junction bases numbered 15, after V lost 10 bases and J lost 9 bases. The CDR3 here is CATQRTGDSRAQYF. The CDR3 DNA reads as TGTGCCACCCAACGGACAGGGGACTCCAGGGCCCAGTACTTC.